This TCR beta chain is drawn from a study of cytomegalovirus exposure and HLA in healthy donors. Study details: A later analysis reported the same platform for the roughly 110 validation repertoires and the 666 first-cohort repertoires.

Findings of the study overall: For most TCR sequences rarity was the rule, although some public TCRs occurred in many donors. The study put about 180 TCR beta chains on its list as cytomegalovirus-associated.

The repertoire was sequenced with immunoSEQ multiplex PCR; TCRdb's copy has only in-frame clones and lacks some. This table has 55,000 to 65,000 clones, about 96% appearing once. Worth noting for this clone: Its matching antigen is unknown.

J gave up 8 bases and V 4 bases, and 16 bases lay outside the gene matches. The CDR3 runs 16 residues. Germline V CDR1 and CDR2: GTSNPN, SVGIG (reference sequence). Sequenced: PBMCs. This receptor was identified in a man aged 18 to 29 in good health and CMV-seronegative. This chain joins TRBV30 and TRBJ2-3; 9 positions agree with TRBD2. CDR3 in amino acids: CAWNPSAEREVRTQYF. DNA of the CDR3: TGTGCCTGGAATCCGAGCGCAGAGCGGGAGGTTCGTACGCAGTATTTT.